The T cell receptor (beta chain) under discussion was sequenced for a study of cytomegalovirus exposure and HLA in healthy donors. Whole-study results and caveats: Later on, a genetic analysis was performed. It linked a missense variant in DCLRE1C with V- and J-gene trimming of TCR beta. Rarity marked most TCR sequences, yet some public TCRs occurred in many donors. Among TCR beta chains, those listed as cytomegalovirus-associated numbered about 150.

PCR was performed using 60 Vbeta and 13 Jbeta primers. The data were produced by immunoSEQ multiplex PCR, yet TCRdb's version contains in-frame clones alone and is incomplete. The table shows approximately 110,000 clones, with 81% occurring only once. Of note for this clone: Its specificity is unknown.

The study sampled nominally healthy donors, though unrecorded immune exposures were likely. The receptor's source is a woman aged 30 to 39 in good health and CMV-seronegative. Sequencing used PBMCs.

The CDR3 DNA reads TGTGCCAGCAGTGAAGTAACCGGGGGGGAGGGAAGCACAGATACGCAGTATTTT. Translated, it gives CASSEVTGGEGSTDTQYF. The chain has TRBV2 and TRBJ2-3; 8 bases are a match to TRBD2. Germline CDR1 is SNHLY and CDR2 is FYNNEI. The CDR3 length is 18 residues. V lost 1 base to trimming and J lost 0 bases; unmatched junction nucleotides: 9.